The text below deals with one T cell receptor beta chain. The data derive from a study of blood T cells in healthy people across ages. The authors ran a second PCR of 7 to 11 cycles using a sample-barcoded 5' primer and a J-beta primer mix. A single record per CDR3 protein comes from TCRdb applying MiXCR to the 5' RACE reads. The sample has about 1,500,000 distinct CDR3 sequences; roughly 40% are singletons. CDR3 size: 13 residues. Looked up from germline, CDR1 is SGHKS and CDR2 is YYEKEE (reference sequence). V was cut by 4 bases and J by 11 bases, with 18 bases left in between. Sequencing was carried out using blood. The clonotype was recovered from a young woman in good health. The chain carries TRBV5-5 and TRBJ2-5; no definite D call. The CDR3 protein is CASSRGDGNEQYF. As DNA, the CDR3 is TGTGCCAGCAGCCGAGGAGACGGCAATGAGCAGTACTTC.